This passage covers 28 T cell receptor beta chains from one sample sequenced in a study of control samples from healthy donors and cancer patients. The data were produced by immunoSEQ multiplex PCR, yet TCRdb's version contains in-frame clones alone and is incomplete. The sample lists 150,000 or so clones, around 88% occurring once. Sequencing input: blood. These TCRs come from a man aged 18 to 29 in good health.

The chain carries TRBV28 and TRBJ2-1, with D perhaps TRBD1 or TRBD2 (7 bases each). The CDR3 has 15 residues. The germline V gene has CDR1 MDHEN and CDR2 SYDVKM. V shed 6 bases and J shed 0 bases, with 12 bases lying between them. CDR3 in DNA: TGTGCCAGCAGCCCAGGGGGGGGCTCCTACAATGAGCAGTTCTTC. This sequence encodes CASSPGGGSYNEQFF. Combining the CDR3 with reference TRBV28 and TRBJ2-1 gives the whole variable domain DVKVTQSSRYLVKRTGEKVFLECVQDMDHENMFWYRQDPGLGLRLIYFSYDVKMKEKGDIPEGYSVSREKKERFSLILESASTNQTSMYLCASSPGGGSYNEQFFGPGTRLTVL.

The count of this clone is one. CDR3 residues: CASGAVNSGNTIYF. CDR3 sequence (DNA): TGTGCCAGCGGGGCCGTTAATTCTGGAAACACCATATATTTT. This sequence joins TRBV6-5 and TRBJ1-3, with D possibly matching TRBD1 (5 bases). The CDR3 has 14 residues. The V end was cut by 8 bases, the J end by 1 base, with 12 bases between. Germline assignment: CDR1 MNHEY and CDR2 SVGAGI.

The V and J genes are TRBV5-3 and TRBJ2-7, with D possibly TRBD1 on 7 matching bases. TRBV5-3 is identified as an open reading frame with a role that is uncertain. The CDR3 length is 16 residues. Trimming cost V 3 bases and J 3 bases, with 19 bases left between them. The CDR3 loop reads CARSSGAGTEHYEQYF. The DNA of the CDR3 is TGTGCCAGAAGCTCGGGGGCCGGGACAGAGCACTACGAGCAGTACTTC.

The chain is built from TRBV13 and TRBJ1-1, with 8 bases fitting TRBD1. CDR3 size: 15 residues. Germline values: CDR1 PRHDT, CDR2 FYEKMQ (reference sequence). V gave up 5 bases and J gave up 1 base; unmatched junction bases: 6. The CDR3 DNA follows: TGTGCCAGCAGCACCAGACAGGGGCGGAACACTGAAGCTTTCTTT. It yields the protein CASSTRQGRNTEAFF.

A few counts support this clone. The rearrangement links TRBV24-1 to TRBJ2-1, with a possible D match to TRBD1 (6 bases). CDR1 is KGHDR, CDR2 SFDVKD, per germline. Trimming shortened V by 3 bases and J by 6 bases, and 14 bases separated the two germline ends. This CDR3 spans 15 amino acids. CDR3: CATSDHRVSINEQFF. CDR3 nucleotide sequence: TGTGCCACCAGTGATCACAGGGTGTCTATCAATGAGCAGTTCTTC.

The V gene is TRBV7-9, the J gene TRBJ2-1; D not certain. CDR3 length: 13 residues. The V end lost 7 bases, the J end lost 4 bases, and 11 bases lay between the germline ends. Germline CDR1 reads SEHNR; CDR2 reads FQNEAQ (reference sequence). CDR3 bases: TGTGCCAGCACCATGGGTGGGTACAATGAGCAGTTCTTC. Protein sequence: CASTMGGYNEQFF. The full variable domain, in which reference TRBV7-9 and TRBJ2-1 provide the parts outside the CDR3, is DTGVSQNPRHKITKRGQNVTFRCDPISEHNRLYWYRQTLGQGPEFLTYFQNEAQLEKSRLLSDRFSAERPKGSFSTLEIQRTEQGDSAMYLCASTMGGYNEQFFGPGTRLTVL.

The rearrangement joins TRBV14 to TRBJ1-2; D call uncertain. CDR3 size: 17 residues. V lost 2 bases and J 0 bases, leaving 16 bases between the germline ends. Germline values: CDR1 SGHDN, CDR2 FVKESK. In nucleotides, the CDR3 is TGTGCCAGCAGCCAACCCACGGCCTTCGAGGCTAACTATGGCTACACCTTC. It specifies CASSQPTAFEANYGYTF.

V and J are TRBV15 and TRBJ2-5, with a weak D call TRBD1 (5 bases). The CDR3 length is 13 residues. Per the germline V gene, CDR1 is LNHNV and CDR2 is YYDKDF (reference sequence). V dropped 3 bases and J dropped 5 bases, with 10 bases sitting between them. CDR3 sequence: CATSRSGSETQYF. The CDR3 DNA sequence: TGTGCCACCAGCAGGTCAGGGTCGGAGACCCAGTACTTC.

The rearrangement uses TRBV11-2 and TRBJ2-7, with unresolved D. The CDR3 loop spans 11 amino acids. Germline V gives CDR1 SGHAT, CDR2 FQNNGV. V lost 5 bases and J 12 bases, leaving 14 bases between the germline ends. CDR3 nucleotide sequence: TGTGCCAGCAGCGCCAGATACGATCGGTACTTC. The encoded protein is CASSARYDRYF. The entire variable domain, with the rest obtained from reference TRBV11-2 and TRBJ2-7, is as follows: EAGVAQSPRYKIIEKRQSVAFWCNPISGHATLYWYQQILGQGPKLLIQFQNNGVVDDSQLPKDRFSAERLKGVDSTLKIQPAKLEDSAVYLCASSARYDRYFGPGTRLTVT.

The rearrangement joins TRBV19 to TRBJ1-1; D unclear. The CDR3 has 13 amino acids. V shed 4 bases and J shed 0 bases, with 6 bases lying between them. Looked up from germline, CDR1 is LNHDA and CDR2 is SQIVND (reference sequence). DNA of the CDR3: TGTGCCAGTAGTACTAGCATGAACACTGAAGCTTTCTTT. Translating gives CASSTSMNTEAFF. Filled out from reference TRBV19 and TRBJ1-1, the complete variable domain reads DGGITQSPKYLFRKEGQNVTLSCEQNLNHDAMYWYRQDPGQGLRLIYYSQIVNDFQKGDIAEGYSVSREKKESFPLTVTSAQKNPTAFYLCASSTSMNTEAFFGQGTRLTVV.

The V call is TRBV3-1 (or the pseudogene TRBV3-2), the J call TRBJ1-1, with D unclear. The CDR3 contains 17 residues. Between the trimmed V and J ends, which lost 4 bases and 0 bases, there was a span of 18 bases. Germline V gives CDR1 LGHDT, CDR2 YNNKEL (reference sequence). CDR3 residues: CASSPWWTGNLNTEAFF. CDR3 bases: TGTGCCAGCAGCCCTTGGTGGACGGGGAATTTGAACACTGAAGCTTTCTTT.

CDR3 in amino acids: CASSLAVAGGRYEQFF. The CDR3 DNA sequence: TGTGCCAGCAGCTTAGCTGTAGCGGGGGGGCGGTATGAGCAGTTCTTC. The V and J genes are TRBV7-9 and TRBJ2-1, with 11 nucleotides matching TRBD2. The germline V gene encodes CDR1 SEHNR and CDR2 FQNEAQ (reference sequence). Unmatched junction bases numbered 6, after V lost 0 bases and J lost 8 bases. This CDR3 spans 16 amino acids.

The rearrangement joins TRBV27 to TRBJ2-7, with D unclear. The CDR3 extends over 13 amino acids. V lost 5 bases, J lost 3 bases, and 11 bases lay in between. The germline gives CDR1 MNHEY, CDR2 SMNVEV (reference sequence). CDR3 nucleotides: TGTGCCAGCAGTATCGGGCCTCACTACGAGCAGTACTTC. It translates to CASSIGPHYEQYF.

Here the CDR3 reads CASSHETGGDTEAFF. As DNA, the CDR3 is TGTGCCAGCAGCCACGAGACGGGGGGGGACACTGAAGCTTTCTTT. The chain couples TRBV11-1 to TRBJ1-1, with D possibly being TRBD1 (5 bases). Germline lookup yields CDR1 SGHAT and CDR2 FQDESV (reference sequence). Trimming removed 5 bases at V and 3 bases at J, with 16 bases between. The CDR3 loop spans 15 amino acids.

This chain joins TRBV19 and TRBJ2-7; 11 nucleotides align to TRBD1. Looked up from germline, CDR1 is LNHDA and CDR2 is SQIVND (reference sequence). CDR3 length: 15 residues. V gave up 9 bases and J gave up 3 bases; unmatched junction bases: 10. The CDR3 here is CASSHSGTGGYEQYF. The CDR3 DNA sequence: TGTGCCAGCTCACATAGCGGGACAGGGGGCTACGAGCAGTACTTC.

This chain joins TRBV30 and TRBJ2-5; 9 bases line up with TRBD2. The CDR3 runs 14 residues. Per germline, CDR1 GTSNPN and CDR2 SVGIG (reference sequence). V lost 2 bases to trimming and J lost 6 bases; unmatched junction nucleotides: 7. The CDR3 region has the DNA TGTGCCTGGAGTCTTGGACTAGCGACAAAGACCCAGTACTTC. Amino acids: CAWSLGLATKTQYF.

The rearrangement links TRBV5-1 to TRBJ2-5, with D unclear. The CDR3 is 12 amino acids. Germline CDR1 and CDR2: SGHRS and YFSETQ. Deletions cut 4 bases from V and 5 bases from J, with 9 bases between. CDR3 DNA: TGCGCCAGCAGCGCCGATATGGAGACCCAGTACTTC. Its translation: CASSADMETQYF.

This chain connects TRBV12-3 or TRBV12-4 to TRBJ2-7, with D possibly being TRBD1 or TRBD2 (5 bases each). V lost 6 bases to trimming and J lost 2 bases, with 11 bases between them. The CDR3 sequence is 13 residues long. CDR3 sequence reads: CASSRDAAYEQYF. In DNA form, the CDR3 reads TGTGCCAGCAGCAGGGACGCAGCCTACGAGCAGTACTTC.

This clone was detected only once. V usage is TRBV5-4 and J usage is TRBJ2-5; possible D gene TRBD1, 6 bases. Between the trimmed V and J ends, which lost 4 bases and 4 bases, there was a span of 20 bases. This CDR3 comprises 16 residues. Germline V gene lookup returns CDR1 SGHNT and CDR2 YYREEE (reference sequence). CDR3 protein: CASSPRTDLGGETQYF. The CDR3, as DNA: TGTGCCAGCAGCCCCAGGACAGATTTAGGAGGAGAGACCCAGTACTTC.

CDR3 bases: TGTGCCAGCAGCTTAACCCCGGGGGCGGTGGAGACCCAGTACTTC. Translating it yields CASSLTPGAVETQYF. The gene calls are TRBV7-3 and TRBJ2-5; D tentatively fits TRBD1 or TRBD2 (6 bases each). CDR3 size: 15 residues. Trimming shortened V by 0 bases and J by 5 bases, and 13 bases separated the two germline ends. Germline CDR1 SGHTA, CDR2 FQGTGA.

This sequence joins TRBV7-2 and TRBJ2-1; TRBD2 might be the D (6 bases). The CDR3 runs to 16 residues. Deletions cut 8 bases from V and 0 bases from J, with 17 bases between. The germline CDR1 and CDR2 sequences are SGHTA and FQGNSA. The CDR3 loop is CASGGEVIRSYNEQFF. The CDR3 DNA is TGTGCCAGCGGAGGGGAAGTGATCCGCTCCTACAATGAGCAGTTCTTC.

This chain uses TRBV4-1 with TRBJ1-4; D is possibly TRBD1 (5 bases). The V gene lost 0 bases and the J gene lost 16 bases, with 15 bases spanning the gap. Germline V gives CDR1 MGHRA, CDR2 YSYEKL. This CDR3 is built from 13 residues. CDR3 sequence (DNA): TGCGCCAGCAGCCAAGATGGGACCCTACACCCGTTTTTT. It codes for CASSQDGTLHPFF.

The chain links TRBV5-6 to TRBJ1-2; D perhaps matches TRBD1 (5 bases). Trimming removed 0 bases from V and 6 bases from J, with 12 bases in between. The CDR3 sequence is 14 residues long. The germline gives CDR1 SGHDT, CDR2 YYEEEE. The DNA for the CDR3 is TGTGCCAGCAGCTTGGTGGCCAGGGAGCATGGCTACACCTTC. It is translated as CASSLVAREHGYTF.

The sample holds one count of this clone. The rearrangement joins TRBV5-5 to TRBJ2-7, with D unclear. Between the trimmed V and J ends, which lost 4 bases and 9 bases, there was a span of 14 bases. CDR1 is SGHKS and CDR2 is YYEKEE in the germline V gene (reference sequence). The CDR3 spans 12 residues. Written as DNA, the CDR3 is TGTGCCAGCAGCCCAACCCCCCCCGGGCAGTACTTC. Its translation: CASSPTPPGQYF.

J is TRBJ1-6 and V is TRBV30; D remains ambiguous. This CDR3 comprises 13 residues. Deletions cut 1 base from V and 3 bases from J, with 4 bases between. Germline V lookup: CDR1 GTSNPN, CDR2 SVGIG (reference sequence). The CDR3 here is CAWSGSYNSPLHF. The DNA of the CDR3 is TGTGCCTGGAGTGGCAGCTATAATTCACCCCTCCACTTT.

The rearrangement links TRBV27 to TRBJ2-2; TRBD2 is a possible D gene (5 bases). CDR1 is MNHEY and CDR2 is SMNVEV in the germline V gene (reference sequence). V was shortened by 2 bases and J by 0 bases, with 13 bases between the two germline ends. The CDR3 extends over 17 amino acids. CDR3 bases: TGTGCCAGCAGTTTAGTTAGAGGGAGACCGAACACCGGGGAGCTGTTTTTT. Translation gives CASSLVRGRPNTGELFF.

The chain carries TRBV13 and TRBJ1-1, with D perhaps TRBD1 (6 bases). Trimming cost V 0 bases and J 4 bases, with 9 bases left between them. This CDR3 region has 14 residues. CDR1 and CDR2 from the germline V gene are PRHDT and FYEKMQ (reference sequence). CDR3 sequence: CASSLGAGVTEAFF. CDR3 bases: TGTGCCAGCAGCTTAGGGGCAGGGGTCACTGAAGCTTTCTTT.

CDR3 bases: TGTGCCAGCGCCCGAGAGGGACAGGGGATAGACACCATATATTTT. Translation: CASAREGQGIDTIYF. This rearrangement joins TRBV6-5 to TRBJ1-3, with 10 bases fitting TRBD1. This CDR3 is built from 15 residues. The V gene end was trimmed by 8 bases and the J gene end by 8 bases; junction bases not matched to a gene: 12. Germline V gene data show CDR1 as MNHEY and CDR2 as SVGAGI.